This T cell receptor (beta chain) was documented in a study of blood T cell repertoires in COVID-19. V was pared by 4 bases and J by 2 bases, with 11 bases of the junction left unmatched. CDR1 is SEHNR and CDR2 is FQNEAQ in the germline V gene (reference sequence). CDR3 length: 16 amino acids. The data were produced by immunoSEQ multiplex PCR, yet TCRdb's version contains in-frame clones alone and is incomplete. The repertoire holds about 89,000 clones, with around 90% as singletons. The sequenced material came from peripheral blood. The TCR originated in a human donor with active COVID-19. The donor label of this sample is uncertain. The chain is built from TRBV7-9 and TRBJ2-7, with 7 bases fitting TRBD1. CDR3 DNA sequence: TGTGCCAGCAGCTCCCCCGACAGGGCCCTTACCTACGAGCAGTACTTC. Translated, it gives CASSSPDRALTYEQYF.